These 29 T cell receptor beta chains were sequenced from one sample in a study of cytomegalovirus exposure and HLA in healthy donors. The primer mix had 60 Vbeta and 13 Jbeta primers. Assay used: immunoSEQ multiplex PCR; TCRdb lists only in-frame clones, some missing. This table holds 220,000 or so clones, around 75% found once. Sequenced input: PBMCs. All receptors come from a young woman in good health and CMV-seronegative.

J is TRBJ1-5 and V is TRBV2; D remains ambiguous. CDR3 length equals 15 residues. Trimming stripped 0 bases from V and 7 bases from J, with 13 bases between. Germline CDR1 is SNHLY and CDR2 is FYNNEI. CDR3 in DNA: TGTGCCAGCAGTGAAGCGCGGGGTCCCGGGCAGCCCCAGCATTTT. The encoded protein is CASSEARGPGQPQHF.

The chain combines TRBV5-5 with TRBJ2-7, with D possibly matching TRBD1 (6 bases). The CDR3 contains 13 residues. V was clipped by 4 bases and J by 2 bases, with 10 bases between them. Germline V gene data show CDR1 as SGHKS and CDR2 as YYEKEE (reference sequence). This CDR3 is CASSEGQTYEQYF. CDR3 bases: TGTGCCAGCAGCGAAGGACAGACCTACGAGCAGTACTTC.

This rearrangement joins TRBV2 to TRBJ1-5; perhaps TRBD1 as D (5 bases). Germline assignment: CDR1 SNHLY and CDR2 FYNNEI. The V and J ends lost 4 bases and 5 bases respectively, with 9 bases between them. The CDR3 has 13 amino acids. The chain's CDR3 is CASSGGRDQPQHF. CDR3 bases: TGTGCCAGCAGTGGGGGCAGGGATCAGCCCCAGCATTTT.

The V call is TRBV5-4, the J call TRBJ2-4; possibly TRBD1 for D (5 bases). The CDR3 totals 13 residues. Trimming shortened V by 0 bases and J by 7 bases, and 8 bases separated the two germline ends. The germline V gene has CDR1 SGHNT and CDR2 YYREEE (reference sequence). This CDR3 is CASSLAGLNIQYF. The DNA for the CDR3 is TGTGCCAGCAGCTTGGCAGGGCTGAACATTCAGTACTTC.

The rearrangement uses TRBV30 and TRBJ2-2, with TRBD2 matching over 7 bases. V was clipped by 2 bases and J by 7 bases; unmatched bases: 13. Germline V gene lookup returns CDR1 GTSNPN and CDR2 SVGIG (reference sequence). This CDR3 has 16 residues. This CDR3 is CAWSKGGVLIVGELFF. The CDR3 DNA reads TGTGCCTGGAGTAAGGGAGGGGTCCTAATTGTCGGGGAGCTGTTTTTT.

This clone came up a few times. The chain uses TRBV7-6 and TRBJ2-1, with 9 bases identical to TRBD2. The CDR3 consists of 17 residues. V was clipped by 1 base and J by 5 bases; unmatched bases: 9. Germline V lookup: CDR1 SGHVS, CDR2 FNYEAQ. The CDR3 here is CASSLGLELAGNNEQFF. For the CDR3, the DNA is TGTGCCAGCAGCTTAGGGCTTGAGCTAGCGGGAAACAATGAGCAGTTCTTC.

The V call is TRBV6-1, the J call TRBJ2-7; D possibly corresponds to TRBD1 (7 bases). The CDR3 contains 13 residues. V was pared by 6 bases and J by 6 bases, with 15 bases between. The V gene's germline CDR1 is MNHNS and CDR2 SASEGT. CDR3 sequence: CASSSSRGVEQYF. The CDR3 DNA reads TGTGCCAGCAGCTCCTCCAGGGGGGTCGAGCAGTACTTC.

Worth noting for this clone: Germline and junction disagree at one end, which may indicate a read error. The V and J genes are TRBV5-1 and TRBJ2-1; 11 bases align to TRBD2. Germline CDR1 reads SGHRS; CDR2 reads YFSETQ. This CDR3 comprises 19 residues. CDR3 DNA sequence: TGCGCCAGCATCTTGGCGGTCGTAGCGGGAGGGCCGTCCTACAATGAGCAGTTCTTC. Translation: CASILAVVAGGPSYNEQFF.

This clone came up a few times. The CDR3 reads CASSQDRRIQETQYF. CDR3 in DNA: TGTGCCAGCAGCCAGGACAGGAGGATACAAGAGACCCAGTACTTC. The V and J genes are TRBV7-9 and TRBJ2-5; 7 nucleotides line up with TRBD1. The CDR3 contains 15 residues. Germline V lookup: CDR1 SEHNR, CDR2 FQNEAQ (reference sequence). V dropped 5 bases and J dropped 2; count of bases not matched to a gene: 8.

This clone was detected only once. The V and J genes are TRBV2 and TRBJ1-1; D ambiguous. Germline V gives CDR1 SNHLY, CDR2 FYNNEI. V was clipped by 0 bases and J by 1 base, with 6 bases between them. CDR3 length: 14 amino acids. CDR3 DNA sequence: TGTGCCAGCAGTGAAGCGTCCAAGAACACTGAAGCTTTCTTT. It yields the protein CASSEASKNTEAFF.

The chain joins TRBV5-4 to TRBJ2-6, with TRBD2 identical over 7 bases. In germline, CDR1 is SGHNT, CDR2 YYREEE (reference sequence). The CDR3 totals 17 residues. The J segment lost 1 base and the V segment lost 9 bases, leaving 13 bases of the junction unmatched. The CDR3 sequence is CATSWEGKGSGANVLTF. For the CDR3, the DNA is TGTGCCACCTCTTGGGAGGGTAAAGGGTCTGGGGCCAACGTCCTGACTTTC.

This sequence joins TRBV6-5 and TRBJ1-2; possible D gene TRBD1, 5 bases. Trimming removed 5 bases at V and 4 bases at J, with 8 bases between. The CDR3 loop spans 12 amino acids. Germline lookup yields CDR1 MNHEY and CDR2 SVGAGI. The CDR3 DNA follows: TGTGCCAGCAGTGACAGACCCTATGGCTACACCTTC. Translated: CASSDRPYGYTF.

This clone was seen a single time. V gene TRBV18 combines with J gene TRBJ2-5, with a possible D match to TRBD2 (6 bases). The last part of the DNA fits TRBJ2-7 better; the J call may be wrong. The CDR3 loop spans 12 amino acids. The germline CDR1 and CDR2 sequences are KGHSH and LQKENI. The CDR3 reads CASSSGEAEQYF. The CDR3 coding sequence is TGTGCCAGCTCCTCCGGGGAGGCCGAGCAGTACTTC.

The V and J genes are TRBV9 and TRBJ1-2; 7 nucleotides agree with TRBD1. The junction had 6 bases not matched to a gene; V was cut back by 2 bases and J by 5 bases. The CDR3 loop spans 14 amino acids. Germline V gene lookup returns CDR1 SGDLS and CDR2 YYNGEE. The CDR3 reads CASSVSDRSYGYTF. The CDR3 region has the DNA TGTGCCAGCAGCGTCTCGGACAGGTCATATGGCTACACCTTC.

CDR3 region: CASSSTGGNLILAKNIQYF. The DNA for the CDR3 is TGCGCCAGCAGCTCGACAGGGGGCAATCTAATTCTAGCCAAAAACATTCAGTACTTC. The V call is TRBV5-1, the J call TRBJ2-4; 10 positions agree with TRBD1. Germline CDR1 SGHRS, CDR2 YFSETQ. V was pared by 3 bases and J by 0 bases, with 12 bases of the junction left unmatched. CDR3 length: 19 amino acids.

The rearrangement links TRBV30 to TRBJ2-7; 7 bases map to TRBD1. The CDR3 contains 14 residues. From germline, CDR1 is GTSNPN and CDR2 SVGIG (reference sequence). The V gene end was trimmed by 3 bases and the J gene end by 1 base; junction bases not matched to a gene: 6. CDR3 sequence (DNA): TGTGCCTGGAGAGCGGTGACAGGGTCCTACGAGCAGTACTTC. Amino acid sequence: CAWRAVTGSYEQYF.

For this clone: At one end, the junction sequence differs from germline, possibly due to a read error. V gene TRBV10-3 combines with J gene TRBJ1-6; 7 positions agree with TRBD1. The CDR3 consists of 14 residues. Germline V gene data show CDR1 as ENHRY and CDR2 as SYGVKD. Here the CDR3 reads CASSEGQGVSPLHF. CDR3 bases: TGTGCCAGCAGTGAAGGCCAGGGGGTCTCACCCCTCCACTTT.

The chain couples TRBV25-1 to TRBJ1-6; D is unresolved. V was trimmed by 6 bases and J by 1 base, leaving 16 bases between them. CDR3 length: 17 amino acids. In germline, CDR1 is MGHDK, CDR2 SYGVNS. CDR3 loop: CASSQAAGGSYNSPLHF. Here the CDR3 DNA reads TGTGCCAGCAGCCAGGCGGCCGGCGGGTCCTATAATTCACCCCTCCACTTT.

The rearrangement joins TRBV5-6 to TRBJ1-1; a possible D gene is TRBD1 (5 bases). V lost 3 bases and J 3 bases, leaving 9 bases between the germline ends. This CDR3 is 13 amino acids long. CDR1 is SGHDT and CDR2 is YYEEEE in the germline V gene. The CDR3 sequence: CASSSSGYTEAFF. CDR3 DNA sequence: TGTGCCAGCAGCTCGTCAGGGTACACTGAAGCTTTCTTT.

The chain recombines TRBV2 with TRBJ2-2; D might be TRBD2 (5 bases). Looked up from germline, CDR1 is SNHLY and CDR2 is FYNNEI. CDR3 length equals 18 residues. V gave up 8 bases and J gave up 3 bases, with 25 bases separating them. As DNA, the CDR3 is TGTGCCAGCTCCCCGACGGGGTTTCGGGTCGGGGACACCGGGGAGCTGTTTTTT. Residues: CASSPTGFRVGDTGELFF.

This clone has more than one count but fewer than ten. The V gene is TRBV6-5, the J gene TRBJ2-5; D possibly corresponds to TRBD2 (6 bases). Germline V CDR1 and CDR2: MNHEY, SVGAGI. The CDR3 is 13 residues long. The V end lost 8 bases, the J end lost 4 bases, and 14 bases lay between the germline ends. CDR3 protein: CASWDGSGETQYF. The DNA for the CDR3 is TGTGCCAGCTGGGACGGGAGTGGAGAGACCCAGTACTTC.

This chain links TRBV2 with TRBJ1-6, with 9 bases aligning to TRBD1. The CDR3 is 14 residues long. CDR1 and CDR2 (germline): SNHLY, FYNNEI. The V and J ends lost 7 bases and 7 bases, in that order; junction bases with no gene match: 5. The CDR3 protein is CASNMGQGNSPLHF. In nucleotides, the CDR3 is TGTGCCAGCAATATGGGACAGGGAAATTCACCCCTCCACTTT.

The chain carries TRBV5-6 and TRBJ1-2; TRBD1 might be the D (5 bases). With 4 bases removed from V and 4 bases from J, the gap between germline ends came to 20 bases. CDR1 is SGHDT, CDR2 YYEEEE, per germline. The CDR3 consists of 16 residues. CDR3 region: CASSPGGLRIFYGYTF. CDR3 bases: TGTGCCAGCAGCCCGGGGGGTCTCCGAATCTTCTATGGCTACACCTTC. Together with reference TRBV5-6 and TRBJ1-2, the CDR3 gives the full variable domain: DAGVTQSPTHLIKTRGQQVTLRCSPKSGHDTVSWYQQALGQGPQFIFQYYEEEERQRGNFPDRFSGHQFPNYSSELNVNALLLGDSALYLCASSPGGLRIFYGYTFGSGTRLTVV.

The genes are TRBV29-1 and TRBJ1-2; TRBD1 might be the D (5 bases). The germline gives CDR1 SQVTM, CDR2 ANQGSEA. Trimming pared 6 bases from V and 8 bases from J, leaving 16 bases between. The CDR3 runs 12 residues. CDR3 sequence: CSVPTGTIGYTF. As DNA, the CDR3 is TGCAGCGTACCTACCGGGACTATAGGCTACACCTTC.

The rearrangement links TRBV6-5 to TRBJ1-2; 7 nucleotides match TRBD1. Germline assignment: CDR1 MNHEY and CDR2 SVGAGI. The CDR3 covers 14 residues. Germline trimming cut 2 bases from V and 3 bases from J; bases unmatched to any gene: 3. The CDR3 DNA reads TGTGCCAGCAGTTACCTCGGGACAGACTATGGCTACACCTTC. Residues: CASSYLGTDYGYTF.

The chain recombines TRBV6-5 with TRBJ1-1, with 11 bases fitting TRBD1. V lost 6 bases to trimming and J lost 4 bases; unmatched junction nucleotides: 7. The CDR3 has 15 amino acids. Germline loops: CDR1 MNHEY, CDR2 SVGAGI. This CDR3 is CASRVTGTGGTEAFF. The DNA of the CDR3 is TGTGCCAGCAGGGTAACCGGGACAGGGGGCACTGAAGCTTTCTTT.

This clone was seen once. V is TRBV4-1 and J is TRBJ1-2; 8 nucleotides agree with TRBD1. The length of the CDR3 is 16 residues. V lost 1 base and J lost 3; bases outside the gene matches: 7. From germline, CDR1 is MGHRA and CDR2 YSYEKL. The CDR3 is CASSQVLNRGDYGYTF. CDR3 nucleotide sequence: TGCGCCAGCAGCCAAGTTTTGAACAGGGGGGACTATGGCTACACCTTC.

The CDR3 loop is CASSLQGVGTEAFF. CDR3 bases: TGTGCCAGCAGCTTACAGGGTGTGGGGACTGAAGCTTTCTTT. V gene TRBV5-6 combines with J gene TRBJ1-1; tentative D call: TRBD1 (6 bases). Germline CDR1 and CDR2: SGHDT and YYEEEE. The CDR3 extends over 14 amino acids. The V gene lost 2 bases and the J gene lost 5 bases, with 13 bases spanning the gap.

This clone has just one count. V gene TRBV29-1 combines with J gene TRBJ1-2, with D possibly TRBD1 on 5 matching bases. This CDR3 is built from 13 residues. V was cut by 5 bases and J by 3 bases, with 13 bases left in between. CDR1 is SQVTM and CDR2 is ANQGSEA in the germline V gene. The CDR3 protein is CSVRGGTYYGYTF. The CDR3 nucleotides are TGCAGCGTTCGGGGGGGAACTTACTATGGCTACACCTTC. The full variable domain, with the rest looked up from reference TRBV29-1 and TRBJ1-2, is SAVISQKPSRDICQRGTSLTIQCQVDSQVTMMFWYRQQPGQSLTLIATANQGSEATYESGFVIDKFPISRPNLTFSTLTVSNMSPEDSSIYLCSVRGGTYYGYTFGSGTRLTVV.